A selection of T cell receptor beta chains follows, all from one sample in a study of cytomegalovirus exposure and HLA in healthy donors. Profiled with immunoSEQ multiplex PCR; TCRdb holds only in-frame clones, not every one. The sample includes around 250,000 clones, around 89% of them seen just once. Sequencing used PBMCs. The source of these receptors is a young woman in good health and CMV-seronegative. CDR3s include the opening cysteine and the closing phenylalanine or tryptophan. Fields, in order: V gene, D gene, CDR3 protein. A D gene is named only where the DNA matches it firmly.

v_call: TRBV2; d_call: TRBD2; cdr3_aa: CASKLLTSGVSDTQYF
v_call: TRBV27; d_call: TRBD2; cdr3_aa: CASSFRLAGGISDTQYF
v_call: TRBV6-1; d_call: NA; cdr3_aa: CASSRSGTSTDTQYF
v_call: TRBV4-1; d_call: TRBD2; cdr3_aa: CASSQDAGLAYQETQYF
v_call: TRBV29-1; d_call: TRBD1; cdr3_aa: CSVKDRENNSPLHF
v_call: TRBV15; d_call: NA; cdr3_aa: CATNFDSSGANVLTF
v_call: TRBV28; d_call: NA; cdr3_aa: CASSFQLMGGGQLSTRSGNTIYF
v_call: TRBV5-1; d_call: TRBD1; cdr3_aa: CASSPTGAIETQYF
v_call: TRBV6-5; d_call: TRBD2; cdr3_aa: CASRTLAGGVEQFF
v_call: TRBV27; d_call: TRBD1; cdr3_aa: CASSPIGTGNEKLFF
v_call: TRBV7-2; d_call: NA; cdr3_aa: CASSPTVLGESPLHF
v_call: TRBV10-3; d_call: TRBD1; cdr3_aa: CAIRTGTAKTNTEAFF